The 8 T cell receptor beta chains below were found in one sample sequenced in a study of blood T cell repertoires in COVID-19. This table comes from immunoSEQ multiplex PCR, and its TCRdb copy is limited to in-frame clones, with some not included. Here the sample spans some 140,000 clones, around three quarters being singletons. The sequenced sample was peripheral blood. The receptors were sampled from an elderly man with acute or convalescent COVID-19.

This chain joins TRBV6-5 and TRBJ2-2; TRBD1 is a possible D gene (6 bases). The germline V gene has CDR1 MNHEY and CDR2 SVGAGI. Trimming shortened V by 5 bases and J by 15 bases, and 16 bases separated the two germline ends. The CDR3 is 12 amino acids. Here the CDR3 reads CASSPGTISLFF. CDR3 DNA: TGTGCCAGCAGTCCAGGGACAATTTCGTTGTTTTTT.

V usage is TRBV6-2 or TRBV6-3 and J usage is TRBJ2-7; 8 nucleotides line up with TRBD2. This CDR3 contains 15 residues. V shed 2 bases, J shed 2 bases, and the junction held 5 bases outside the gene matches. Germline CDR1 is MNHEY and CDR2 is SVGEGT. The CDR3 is CASSYNSGAPYEQYF. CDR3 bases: TGTGCCAGCAGTTACAATAGCGGGGCCCCCTACGAGCAGTACTTC.

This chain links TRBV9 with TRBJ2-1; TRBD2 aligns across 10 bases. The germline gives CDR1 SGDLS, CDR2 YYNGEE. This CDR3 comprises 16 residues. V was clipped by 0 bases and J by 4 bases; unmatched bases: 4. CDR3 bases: TGTGCCAGCAGCGTAGGGTATAGCGGGGGGTACAATGAGCAGTTCTTC. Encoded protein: CASSVGYSGGYNEQFF.

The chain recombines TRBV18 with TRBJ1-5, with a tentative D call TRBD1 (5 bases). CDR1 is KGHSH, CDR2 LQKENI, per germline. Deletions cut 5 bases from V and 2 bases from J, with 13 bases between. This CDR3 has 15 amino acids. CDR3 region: CASSTGVGGNQPQHF. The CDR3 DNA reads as TGTGCCAGCTCAACGGGGGTTGGGGGCAATCAGCCCCAGCATTTT.

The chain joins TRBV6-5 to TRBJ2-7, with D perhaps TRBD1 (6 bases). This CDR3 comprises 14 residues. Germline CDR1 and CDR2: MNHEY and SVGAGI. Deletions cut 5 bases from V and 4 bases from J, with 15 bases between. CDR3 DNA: TGTGCCAGCAGTCCTGGACCAACAGGGTACGAGCAGTACTTC. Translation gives CASSPGPTGYEQYF.

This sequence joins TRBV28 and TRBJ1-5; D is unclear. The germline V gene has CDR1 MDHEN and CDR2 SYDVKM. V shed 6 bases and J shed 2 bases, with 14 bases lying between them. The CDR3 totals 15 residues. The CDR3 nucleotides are TGTGCCAGCAGCCCGGCCCGGGGAGGCAATCAGCCCCAGCATTTT. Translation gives CASSPARGGNQPQHF.

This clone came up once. For the CDR3, the DNA is TGCGCCAGCAGCCTCCAGGGGAACACTGAAGCTTTCTTT. Protein sequence: CASSLQGNTEAFF. V and J are TRBV5-1 and TRBJ1-1, with a weak D call TRBD1 (5 bases). CDR1 is SGHRS and CDR2 is YFSETQ in the germline V gene. The CDR3 runs to 13 residues. Trimming shortened V by 4 bases and J by 1 base, and 8 bases separated the two germline ends.

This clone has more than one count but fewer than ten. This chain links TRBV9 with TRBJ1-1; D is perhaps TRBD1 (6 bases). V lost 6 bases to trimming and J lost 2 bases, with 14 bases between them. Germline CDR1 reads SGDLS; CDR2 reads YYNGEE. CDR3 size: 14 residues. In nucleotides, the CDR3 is TGTGCCAGCACCTCTGACAGGTACAACACTGAAGCTTTCTTT. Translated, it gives CASTSDRYNTEAFF.